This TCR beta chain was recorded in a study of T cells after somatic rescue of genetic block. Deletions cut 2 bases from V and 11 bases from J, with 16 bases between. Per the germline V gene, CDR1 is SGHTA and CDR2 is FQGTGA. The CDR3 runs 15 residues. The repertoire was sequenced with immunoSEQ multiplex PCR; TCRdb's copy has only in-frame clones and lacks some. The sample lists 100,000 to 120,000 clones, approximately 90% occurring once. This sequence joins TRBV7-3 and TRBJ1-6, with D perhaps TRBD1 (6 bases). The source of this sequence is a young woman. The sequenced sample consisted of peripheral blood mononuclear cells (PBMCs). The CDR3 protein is CASSLVEGGVTPLHF. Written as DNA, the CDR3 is TGTGCCAGCAGCTTAGTGGAAGGGGGGGTCACACCCCTCCACTTT. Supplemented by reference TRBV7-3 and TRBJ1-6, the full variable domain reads GAGVSQTPSNKVTEKGKYVELRCDPISGHTALYWYRQSLGQGPEFLIYFQGTGAADDSGLPNDRFFAVRPEGSVSTLKIQRTERGDSAVYLCASSLVEGGVTPLHFGNGTRLTVT.